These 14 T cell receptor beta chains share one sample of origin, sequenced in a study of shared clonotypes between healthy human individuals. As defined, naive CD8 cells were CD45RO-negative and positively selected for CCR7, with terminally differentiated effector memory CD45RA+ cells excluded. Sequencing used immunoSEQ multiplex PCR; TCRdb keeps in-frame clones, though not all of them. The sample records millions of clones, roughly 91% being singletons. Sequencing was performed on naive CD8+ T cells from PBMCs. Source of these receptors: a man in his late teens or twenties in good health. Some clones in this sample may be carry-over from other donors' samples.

CDR3 in amino acids: CASSLPYLEQYF. In DNA, the CDR3 is TGTGCCAGCAGCCTTCCCTACTTAGAGCAGTACTTC. The J gene is TRBJ2-7, the V gene TRBV5-8; D unresolved. Trimming took off 4 bases at V and 7 bases at J, with 12 bases between the two ends. The germline V gene encodes CDR1 SGHTS and CDR2 YDEGEE. The length of the CDR3 is 12 residues.

This chain's CDR3 is CASSLVGSGSGELFF. The CDR3 bases are TGTGCCAGCAGCTTAGTCGGGTCGGGATCCGGGGAGCTGTTTTTT. The rearrangement uses TRBV7-9 and TRBJ2-2, with a tentative D call TRBD2 (5 bases). V was trimmed by 1 base and J by 6 bases, leaving 12 bases between them. CDR3 size: 15 residues. Germline-derived CDR1 and CDR2 are SEHNR and FQNEAQ (reference sequence).

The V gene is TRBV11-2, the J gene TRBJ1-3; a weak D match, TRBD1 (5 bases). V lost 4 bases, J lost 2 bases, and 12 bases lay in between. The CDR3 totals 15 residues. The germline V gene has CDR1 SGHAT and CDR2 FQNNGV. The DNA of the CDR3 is TGTGCCAGCAGCTCCAGACAGATTCCTGGAAACACCATATATTTT. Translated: CASSSRQIPGNTIYF.

Here the CDR3 DNA reads TGTGCCAGCAGCTTAGCGGCGACTAGCGGCCCTCGGTCCTACGAGCAGTACTTC. Translating gives CASSLAATSGPRSYEQYF. The chain joins TRBV11-2 to TRBJ2-7; 9 nucleotides agree with TRBD2. Germline assignment: CDR1 SGHAT and CDR2 FQNNGV. The CDR3 sequence is 18 residues long. V shed 1 base, J shed 1 base, and the junction held 11 bases outside the gene matches.

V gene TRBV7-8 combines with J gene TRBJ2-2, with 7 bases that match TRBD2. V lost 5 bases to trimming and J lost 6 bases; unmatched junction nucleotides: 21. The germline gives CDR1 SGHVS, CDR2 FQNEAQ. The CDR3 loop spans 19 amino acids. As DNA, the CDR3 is TGTGCCAGCAGCCCCTACTTGTCATCTAGCGGATATGGGTCCGGGGAGCTGTTTTTT. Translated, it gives CASSPYLSSSGYGSGELFF. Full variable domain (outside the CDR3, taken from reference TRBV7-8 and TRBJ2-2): GAGVSQSPRYKVAKRGQDVALRCDPISGHVSLFWYQQALGQGPEFLTYFQNEAQLDKSGLPSDRFFAERPEGSVSTLKIQRTQQEDSAVYLCASSPYLSSSGYGSGELFFGEGSRLTVL.

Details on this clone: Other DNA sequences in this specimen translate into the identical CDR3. The CDR3, as DNA: TGTGCCAGCAGTCTCCGGGCCAGCTACGAGCAGTACTTC. Its protein product is CASSLRASYEQYF. The genes are TRBV27 and TRBJ2-7; D remains unclear. Germline loops: CDR1 MNHEY, CDR2 SMNVEV (reference sequence). The V end lost 5 bases, the J end lost 3 bases, and 11 bases lay between the germline ends. The CDR3 runs to 13 residues.

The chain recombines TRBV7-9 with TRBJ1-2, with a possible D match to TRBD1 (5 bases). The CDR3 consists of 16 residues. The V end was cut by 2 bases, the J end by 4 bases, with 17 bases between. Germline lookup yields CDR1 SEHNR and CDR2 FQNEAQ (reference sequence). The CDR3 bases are TGTGCCAGCAGCTTACTAACCGGGACCTTAGTCTATGGCTACACCTTC. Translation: CASSLLTGTLVYGYTF. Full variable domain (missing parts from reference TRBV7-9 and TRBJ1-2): DTGVSQNPRHKITKRGQNVTFRCDPISEHNRLYWYRQTLGQGPEFLTYFQNEAQLEKSRLLSDRFSAERPKGSFSTLEIQRTEQGDSAMYLCASSLLTGTLVYGYTFGSGTRLTVV.

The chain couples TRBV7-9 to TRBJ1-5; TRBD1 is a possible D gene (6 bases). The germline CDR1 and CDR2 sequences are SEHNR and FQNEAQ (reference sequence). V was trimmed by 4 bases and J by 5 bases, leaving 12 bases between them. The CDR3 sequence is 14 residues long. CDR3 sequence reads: CASSSGEVDQPQHF. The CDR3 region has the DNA TGTGCCAGCAGCTCAGGGGAGGTAGATCAGCCCCAGCATTTT. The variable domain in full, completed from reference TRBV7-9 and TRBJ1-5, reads DTGVSQNPRHKITKRGQNVTFRCDPISEHNRLYWYRQTLGQGPEFLTYFQNEAQLEKSRLLSDRFSAERPKGSFSTLEIQRTEQGDSAMYLCASSSGEVDQPQHFGDGTRLSIL.

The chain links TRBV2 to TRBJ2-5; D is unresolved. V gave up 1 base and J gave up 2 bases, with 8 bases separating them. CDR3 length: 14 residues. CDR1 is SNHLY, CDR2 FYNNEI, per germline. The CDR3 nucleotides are TGTGCCAGCAGTGAAGGGGCAGTTCAAGAGACCCAGTACTTC. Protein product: CASSEGAVQETQYF. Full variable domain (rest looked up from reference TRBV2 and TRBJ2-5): EPEVTQTPSHQVTQMGQEVILRCVPISNHLYFYWYRQILGQKVEFLVSFYNNEISEKSEIFDDQFSVERPDGSNFTLKIRSTKLEDSAMYFCASSEGAVQETQYFGPGTRLLVL.

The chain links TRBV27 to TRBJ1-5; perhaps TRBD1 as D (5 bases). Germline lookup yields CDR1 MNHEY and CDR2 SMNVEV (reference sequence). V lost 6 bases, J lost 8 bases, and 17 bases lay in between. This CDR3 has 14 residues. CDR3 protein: CASRDAGGFKPQHF. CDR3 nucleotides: TGTGCCAGCAGGGATGCCGGGGGGTTCAAGCCCCAGCATTTT.

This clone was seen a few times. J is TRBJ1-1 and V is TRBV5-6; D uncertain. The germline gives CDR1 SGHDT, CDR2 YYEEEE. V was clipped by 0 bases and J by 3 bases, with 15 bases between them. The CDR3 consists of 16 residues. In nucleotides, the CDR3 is TGTGCCAGCAGCTTGGAATTGCTAGGGAAGTACACTGAAGCTTTCTTT. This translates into CASSLELLGKYTEAFF.

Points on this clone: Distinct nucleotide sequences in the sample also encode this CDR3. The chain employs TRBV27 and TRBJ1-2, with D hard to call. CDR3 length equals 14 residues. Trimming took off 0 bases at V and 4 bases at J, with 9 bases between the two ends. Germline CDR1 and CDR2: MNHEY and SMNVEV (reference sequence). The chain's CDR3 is CASSLSPGIYGYTF. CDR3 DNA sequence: TGTGCCAGCAGTTTATCGCCGGGGATCTATGGCTACACCTTC.

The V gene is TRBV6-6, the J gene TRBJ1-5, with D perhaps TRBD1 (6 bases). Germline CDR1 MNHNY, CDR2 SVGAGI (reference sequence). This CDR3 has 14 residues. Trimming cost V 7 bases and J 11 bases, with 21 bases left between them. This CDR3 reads CASKGRTEPSAQHF. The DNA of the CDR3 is TGTGCCAGCAAGGGAAGGACAGAACCATCCGCCCAGCATTTT.

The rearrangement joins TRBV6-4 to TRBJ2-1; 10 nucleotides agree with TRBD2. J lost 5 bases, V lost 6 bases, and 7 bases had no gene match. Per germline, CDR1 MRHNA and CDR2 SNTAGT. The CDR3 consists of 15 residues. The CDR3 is CASRILAGLDNEQFF. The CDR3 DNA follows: TGTGCCAGCAGAATACTAGCGGGGCTCGACAATGAGCAGTTCTTC.